The 17 T cell receptor beta chains presented below share a single source sample, sequenced in a study of blood T cells in healthy people across ages. A second PCR, run for 7 to 11 cycles, used a sample-barcoded 5' primer plus a J-beta primer mix. TCRdb independently ran MiXCR on the 5' RACE reads; one entry per CDR3 protein. Among about 1,600,000 distinct CDR3 sequences listed, 42% were seen once. The sequencing sample was made of blood. The source of these receptors is a woman aged 18-30 years in good health.

The sample holds a few counts of this clonotype. J is TRBJ2-7 and V is TRBV7-9, with 7 bases identical to TRBD2. The CDR3 has 16 residues. V lost 5 bases, J lost 2 bases, and 12 bases stayed unmatched. Germline lookup yields CDR1 SEHNR and CDR2 FQNEAQ (reference sequence). Here the CDR3 DNA reads TGTGCCAGCAGCCGAGTTGGGGCGGGGGTAACCTACGAGCAGTACTTC. This encodes CASSRVGAGVTYEQYF.

This clonotype was recorded a few times. J is TRBJ2-7 and V is TRBV5-6; D not resolved. There are 14 residues in the CDR3. From germline, CDR1 is SGHDT and CDR2 YYEEEE. V shed 1 base and J shed 5 bases, with 13 bases lying between them. The CDR3 DNA is TGTGCCAGCAGCTTGTGGGTAGGGTGGGACGAGCAGTACTTC. It translates to CASSLWVGWDEQYF.

This clonotype has a handful of counts. The rearrangement joins TRBV18 to TRBJ2-7; no definite D call. The CDR3 contains 15 residues. Germline V gene sequence: CDR1 KGHSH, CDR2 LQKENI. The V end lost 0 bases, the J end lost 2 bases, and 11 bases lay between the germline ends. CDR3: CASSPPAAATYEQYF. The CDR3 bases are TGTGCCAGCTCACCACCGGCAGCAGCGACCTACGAGCAGTACTTC.

There are many counts of this clonotype. V gene TRBV20-1 combines with J gene TRBJ2-1; tentatively, D is TRBD2 (5 bases). CDR1 DFQATT and CDR2 SNEGSKA come from the germline V gene (reference sequence). V lost 1 base to trimming and J lost 5 bases, with 9 bases between them. This CDR3 is 13 amino acids long. The CDR3: CSARGLANNEQFF. CDR3 coding DNA: TGCAGTGCTAGAGGCCTAGCAAACAATGAGCAGTTCTTC.

This clonotype was detected a few times. This chain connects TRBV10-3 to TRBJ1-1; D remains ambiguous. V lost 11 bases and J 0 bases, leaving 16 bases between the germline ends. Looked up from germline, CDR1 is ENHRY and CDR2 is SYGVKD. CDR3 size: 14 residues. The chain's CDR3 is CAAENSLLNTEAFF. As DNA, the CDR3 is TGTGCCGCAGAAAACAGCCTTCTGAACACTGAAGCTTTCTTT.

This clonotype is a singleton in its sample. The chain joins TRBV7-3 to TRBJ2-7; unclear D gene. CDR1 is SGHTA, CDR2 FQGTGA, per germline. The CDR3 sequence is 18 residues long. V gave up 1 base and J gave up 0 bases, with 19 bases separating them. CDR3 sequence (DNA): TGTGCCAGCAGCTTAAAGGGCCGGAGTGGCGCTCGCTCCTACGAGCAGTACTTC. It encodes CASSLKGRSGARSYEQYF.

This clonotype has more than one count but fewer than ten. The chain has TRBV4-1 and TRBJ2-7, with D perhaps matching TRBD1 or TRBD2 (6 bases each). The V and J ends lost 0 bases and 3 bases respectively, with 15 bases between them. This CDR3 is 16 amino acids long. CDR1 and CDR2 (germline): MGHRA, YSYEKL. The DNA of the CDR3 is TGCGCCAGCAGCCAAGAAAAACAGGGAGGTCGCTACGAGCAGTACTTC. Translated: CASSQEKQGGRYEQYF.

The table lists this clonotype with many counts. CDR3 sequence: CSVAPRLAGDNEQFF. CDR3 nucleotide sequence: TGCAGCGTTGCCCCTCGACTAGCGGGGGACAATGAGCAGTTCTTC. The V and J genes are TRBV29-1 and TRBJ2-1; 12 positions agree with TRBD2. CDR1 and CDR2 from the germline V gene are SQVTM and ANQGSEA. V shed 4 bases, J shed 5 bases, and the junction held 6 bases outside the gene matches. The CDR3 is 15 residues long.

In DNA form, the CDR3 reads TGCGCCAGCAGCTTGGCCGACGGGTACCCCTCCGAGCAGTACTTC. Its translation is CASSLADGYPSEQYF. The chain combines TRBV5-1 with TRBJ2-5; D unresolved. The DNA end is more similar to TRBJ2-7, so the J call may be wrong. The germline CDR1 and CDR2 sequences are SGHRS and YFSETQ. The CDR3 is 15 amino acids.

This rearrangement joins TRBV27 to TRBJ2-5; D is unresolved. The DNA end favors TRBJ2-1, so the J call may be wrong. From germline, CDR1 is MNHEY and CDR2 SMNVEV (reference sequence). This CDR3 has 14 residues. CDR3 bases: TGTGCCAGCAGGAAGACCCGTCTCCAAGAGACCCAGTTCTTC. Protein: CASRKTRLQETQFF.

This clonotype was detected a few times. The chain employs TRBV6-2 or TRBV6-3 and TRBJ1-2, with D perhaps TRBD1 (6 bases). The germline V and J ends were trimmed by 4 bases and 2 bases, with 17 bases remaining between them. The CDR3 runs to 16 residues. Germline-derived CDR1 and CDR2 are MNHEY and SVGEGT. CDR3 sequence reads: CASSLQGTVRNYGYTF. The DNA of the CDR3 is TGTGCCAGCAGTTTACAGGGAACGGTACGAAACTATGGCTACACCTTC.

This clonotype was observed a few times. The CDR3: CASRAGTSGSNEQFF. CDR3 nucleotides: TGTGCCAGCAGGGCCGGGACTAGCGGGAGTAATGAGCAGTTCTTC. The J gene is TRBJ2-1, the V gene TRBV6-1, with 14 bases identical to TRBD2. The V gene end was trimmed by 6 bases and the J gene end by 7 bases; junction bases not matched to a gene: 5. The CDR3 is 15 amino acids. CDR1 MNHNS and CDR2 SASEGT come from the germline V gene.

The V gene is TRBV5-6, the J gene TRBJ2-3; D perhaps matches TRBD1 (6 bases). This CDR3 spans 15 amino acids. The germline V and J ends were trimmed by 1 base and 3 bases, with 12 bases remaining between them. Germline assignment: CDR1 SGHDT and CDR2 YYEEEE. CDR3 in amino acids: CASSLSARGTDTQYF. CDR3 bases: TGTGCCAGCAGCTTGTCGGCCAGGGGAACAGATACGCAGTATTTT.

This clonotype turned up a few times. The rearrangement uses TRBV4-1 and TRBJ2-1, with TRBD2 matching over 9 bases. Losses at the gene ends were 4 bases for V and 7 bases for J; bases not matched to a gene: 8. The CDR3 sequence is 15 residues long. Germline values: CDR1 MGHRA, CDR2 YSYEKL. The CDR3 region is CASSPVRGGGNEQFF. The CDR3 nucleotides read TGCGCCAGCAGCCCGGTTCGCGGGGGGGGGAATGAGCAGTTCTTC.

The table lists this clonotype with a few counts. The chain joins TRBV19 to TRBJ1-5, with D perhaps TRBD1 (5 bases). CDR3 size: 13 residues. In germline, CDR1 is LNHDA, CDR2 SQIVND (reference sequence). V dropped 9 bases and J dropped 6 bases, with 15 bases sitting between them. In nucleotides, the CDR3 is TGTGCCAGCAACGGGGGATCGCGTCAGCCCCAGCATTTT. Its translation is CASNGGSRQPQHF.

The chain links TRBV7-2 to TRBJ2-3; 7 nucleotides match TRBD2. The CDR3 spans 16 residues. CDR1 is SGHTA and CDR2 is FQGNSA in the germline V gene. Trimming removed 1 base from V and 4 bases from J; junction bases left unmatched: 8. CDR3 protein: CASSLGGASGPDTQYF. In DNA form, the CDR3 reads TGTGCCAGCAGCTTAGGAGGGGCTAGCGGCCCAGATACGCAGTATTTT. The full variable domain, rest sourced from reference TRBV7-2 and TRBJ2-3, is GAGVSQSPSNKVTEKGKDVELRCDPISGHTALYWYRQSLGQGLEFLIYFQGNSAPDKSGLPSDRFSAERTGGSVSTLTIQRTQQEDSAVYLCASSLGGASGPDTQYFGPGTRLTVL.

The rearrangement uses TRBV10-2 and TRBJ2-1; a possible D gene is TRBD2 (5 bases). From germline, CDR1 is WSHSY and CDR2 SAAADI. The V end lost 2 bases, the J end lost 14 bases, and 19 bases lay between the germline ends. The CDR3 extends over 14 amino acids. The CDR3 loop reads CASSEAGANEKEFF. The CDR3 DNA follows: TGCGCCAGCAGTGAGGCGGGCGCCAATGAAAAGGAGTTCTTC.